The clone carrying this T cell receptor beta chain showed up just a few times. TCRdb passed the 5' RACE reads through MiXCR, listing each CDR3 protein once. The sample lists some 49,000 distinct CDR3 sequences, around 14% occurring once. The data belong to a study of neurological immune-mediated disorders. Documented time point: longitudinal time-point 2. The TCR originated in a male donor with HTLV-1-associated myelopathy (HAM/TSP). Material for sequencing was PBMCs.

This chain's CDR3 is CSASPDPQDTQYF. The DNA for the CDR3 is TGCAGTGCTAGCCCGGACCCTCAGGATACGCAGTATTTT. J is TRBJ2-3 and V is TRBV20-1; D gene unclear. Trimming took 3 bases from V and 6 from J, leaving 13 bases between them. Germline V lookup: CDR1 DFQATT, CDR2 SNEGSKA (reference sequence). CDR3 size: 13 residues.